This T cell receptor beta chain came from a study of T cell responses to AZD1222 COVID-19 vaccine. Study context: Samples with a second dose at about 4 or about 12 weeks were pooled together.

TCRdb's table, derived via immunoSEQ multiplex PCR, lists solely in-frame clones and lacks some. Of more than 150,000 clones in the sample, 88% were seen once. As regards this clone: Its antigen is not known.

The V gene lost 5 bases and the J gene lost 1 base, with 11 bases spanning the gap. Germline V gene lookup returns CDR1 MNHEY and CDR2 SVGAGI. The CDR3 has 14 residues. Study-level points and caveats: At 160-218 and 743-854, vaccine-associated CD4 TCRs were dominant, and they spanned spike. Reports indicate that nearly half of spike-specific TCRs are directed at unmutated variant regions.

This specimen was peripheral blood, taken on day 0 of AZD1222 vaccination. This clonotype originated in an adult in good health. The chain recombines TRBV6-5 with TRBJ1-1; no firm D call. CDR3 sequence reads: CASSPGSTNTEAFF. In DNA, the CDR3 is TGTGCCAGCAGTCCCGGCTCCACGAACACTGAAGCTTTCTTT.